The entry below describes one TCR beta chain. With UMI labels, 5' RACE was used to prepare the TRB cDNA libraries. TCRdb re-called the 5' RACE reads; one entry per CDR3 protein, DNA not given. Its clone listing holds some 130,000 distinct CDR3 sequences. This sample was taken from a study of CXCR3-negative and CXCR3-positive naive CD8 T cells. Germline CDR1 and CDR2: SGHKS and YYEKEE (reference sequence). The CDR3 contains 19 residues. CD45RO-CCR7+CD27+CD95- defined naive CD8+ T cells. The sequencing sample was made of naive CXCR3- CD8+ T cells from blood. The subset denotes: CD45RO-CCR7+CD27+CD95- naive CD8+ T cells lacking CXCR3 (TNR3-). This chain links TRBV5-5 with TRBJ2-6; TCRdb's D call of TRBD1 is untestable without DNA. The receptor comes from a human donor in good health. Some clones in this sample may be carry-over from other donors' samples. CDR3 amino acids: CASSLASQGAIPGANVLTF.